This TCR beta chain was retrieved from a study of T cell repertoires in cytomegalovirus infection. The overall study: It can be stated that public TCR beta signatures indicated CMV infection as well as a matching HLA type. Study results and caveats: Of the TCR beta families, the public ones yielded a cumulative frequency that identified carriers of CMV plus the relevant HLA. What dominated the ex vivo response were HLA-C-restricted CMV-specific TCR beta clonotypes.

Via MiXCR, TCRdb re-called the reads, giving one row per CDR3 protein. This table holds 350,000 to 450,000 distinct CDR3 sequences, 15% to 20% found once. Germline assignment: CDR1 MNHNS and CDR2 SASEGT. CDR3 length equals 14 residues. V lost 2 bases to trimming and J lost 8 bases; unmatched junction nucleotides: 4. This clonotype was counted ten times or more. Its antigen is unidentified. The chain has TRBV6-1 and TRBJ2-1, with 9 positions matching TRBD2. The TCR was taken from a human donor in good health (CMV status not recorded). Some clones in this sample may be carry-over from other donors' samples. The specimen was PBMCs. This CDR3 reads CASSELAGRYEQFF. The CDR3 nucleotides are TGTGCCAGCAGTGAACTAGCGGGACGGTATGAGCAGTTCTTC.